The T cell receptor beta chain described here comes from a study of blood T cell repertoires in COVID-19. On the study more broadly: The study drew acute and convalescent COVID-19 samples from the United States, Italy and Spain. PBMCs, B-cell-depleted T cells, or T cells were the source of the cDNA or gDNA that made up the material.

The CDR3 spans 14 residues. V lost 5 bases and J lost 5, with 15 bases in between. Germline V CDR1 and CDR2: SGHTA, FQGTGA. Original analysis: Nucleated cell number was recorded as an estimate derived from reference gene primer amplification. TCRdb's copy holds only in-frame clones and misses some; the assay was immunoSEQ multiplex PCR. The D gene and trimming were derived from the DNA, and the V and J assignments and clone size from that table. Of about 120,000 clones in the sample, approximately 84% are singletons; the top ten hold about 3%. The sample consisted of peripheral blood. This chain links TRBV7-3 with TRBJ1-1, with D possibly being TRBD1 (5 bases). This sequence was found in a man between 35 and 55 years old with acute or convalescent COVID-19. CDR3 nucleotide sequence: TGTGCCAGCAGCAAAGACAGCATCAAGACTGAAGCTTTCTTT. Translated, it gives CASSKDSIKTEAFF.